The sequence of this T cell receptor beta chain was determined in a study of blood T cell repertoires in COVID-19. Study-level background: The analysed material was cDNA or gDNA that came from T cells, B-cell-depleted T cells, or PBMCs.

The CDR3 sequence is 15 residues long. Germline V gene sequence: CDR1 MNHEY, CDR2 SVGAGI. V was shortened by 5 bases and J by 0 bases, with 14 bases between the two germline ends. A few counts support this clone. Clones were sequenced by immunoSEQ multiplex PCR, and TCRdb holds only the in-frame ones, with some missing. The profile shows around 460,000 clones, approximately 90% of them singletons. The sample comprised peripheral blood. The V and J genes are TRBV6-5 and TRBJ2-7; TRBD1 is a possible D gene (6 bases). This sequence originates from a man aged 18 to 30 with COVID-19, enrolled during active disease. The CDR3 region has the DNA TGTGCCAGCAGTCGAGGGGACACCATCTCCTACGAGCAGTACTTC. This codes for CASSRGDTISYEQYF.